These 9 T cell receptor beta chains were sequenced from one sample in a study of Graves' ophthalmopathy and Graves' hyperthyroidism. The sequenced template was RNA, covering the TCR beta CDR3 region. HTBI-primed first-round RT-PCR preceded second-round multiplex PCR. TCRdb reprocessed the multiplex PCR reads via MiXCR and lists one record per CDR3 protein. The sample records 200,000 to 300,000 distinct CDR3 sequences, 45% to 55% being singletons. The source material was peripheral blood. These receptor sequences come from an adult man with Graves' ophthalmopathy.

V gene TRBV20-1 combines with J gene TRBJ1-2, with D possibly TRBD1 on 6 matching bases. Trimming removed 0 bases at V and 5 bases at J, with 19 bases between. Germline values: CDR1 DFQATT, CDR2 SNEGSKA (reference sequence). CDR3 length equals 16 residues. CDR3 DNA sequence: TGCAGTGCTAGAGAGGTCTACAGGGCATCCTGGTATGGCTACACCTTC. Translating gives CSAREVYRASWYGYTF.

This clonotype was seen just once. The V gene is TRBV20-1, the J gene TRBJ1-5; 9 positions agree with TRBD1. The CDR3 contains 15 residues. V trimming: 1 base; J trimming: 4 bases; junction bases outside the gene matches: 5. CDR1 and CDR2 from the germline V gene are DFQATT and SNEGSKA (reference sequence). This chain's CDR3 is CSARVAGTGNQPQHF. The CDR3 region has the DNA TGCAGTGCTAGAGTTGCCGGGACAGGGAATCAGCCCCAGCATTTT.

This clonotype was detected only a few times. The CDR3 DNA reads TGCGCCAGCAGCTTCCAGGGAGAGAATCAGCCCCAGCATTTT. Translation: CASSFQGENQPQHF. The chain combines TRBV5-1 with TRBJ1-5; the D gene is possibly TRBD1 (5 bases). Germline CDR1 and CDR2: SGHRS and YFSETQ. CDR3 length: 14 amino acids. Trimming shortened V by 2 bases and J by 4 bases, and 10 bases separated the two germline ends.

The chain links TRBV24-1 to TRBJ1-2; D is unclear. From germline, CDR1 is KGHDR and CDR2 SFDVKD. CDR3 length: 16 amino acids. Trimming shortened V by 3 bases and J by 8 bases, and 21 bases separated the two germline ends. The CDR3 here is CATSDTRAFIKGGYTF. CDR3 coding DNA: TGTGCCACCAGTGATACCCGGGCCTTCATAAAGGGAGGCTACACCTTC.

This clonotype was counted many times. The V and J genes are TRBV2 and TRBJ1-3; D gene ambiguous. Germline V gene lookup returns CDR1 SNHLY and CDR2 FYNNEI. This CDR3 is built from 13 residues. V was trimmed by 4 bases and J by 7 bases, leaving 11 bases between them. The chain's CDR3 is CASSVTGPNTIYF. For the CDR3, the DNA is TGTGCCAGCAGTGTGACTGGGCCCAACACCATATATTTT.

CDR3 sequence: CASSIDRGGEETQYF. Here the CDR3 DNA reads TGTGCCAGTAGTATAGACAGGGGGGGGGAAGAGACCCAGTACTTC. This chain links TRBV19 with TRBJ2-5; D tentatively fits TRBD1 or TRBD2 (7 bases each). CDR3 length: 15 residues. Germline assignment: CDR1 LNHDA and CDR2 SQIVND (reference sequence). Trimming shortened V by 0 bases and J by 3 bases, and 11 bases separated the two germline ends.

The gene calls are TRBV20-1 and TRBJ1-1; 8 bases agree with TRBD1. The CDR3 contains 16 residues. V was clipped by 3 bases and J by 1 base; unmatched bases: 10. The germline V gene has CDR1 DFQATT and CDR2 SNEGSKA (reference sequence). The DNA of the CDR3 is TGCAGTGCTAGCCCGGGGACAGGTGTGGAGAACACTGAAGCTTTCTTT. Amino acids: CSASPGTGVENTEAFF.

The genes are TRBV9 and TRBJ1-2, with no clear D. Trimming took 5 bases from V and 5 from J, leaving 10 bases between them. The CDR3 spans 12 residues. Germline values: CDR1 SGDLS, CDR2 YYNGEE. CDR3 sequence (DNA): TGTGCCAGCAGTAAATCTGGGTATGGCTACACCTTC. Amino acid sequence: CASSKSGYGYTF.

This clonotype was seen once. The chain links TRBV10-3 to TRBJ2-3, with D unclear. Trimming took 0 bases from V and 3 from J, leaving 4 bases between them. CDR1 and CDR2 (germline): ENHRY, SYGVKD. There are 13 residues in the CDR3. The CDR3 DNA sequence: TGTGCCATCAGTGAGTCCAGGACAGATACGCAGTATTTT. This codes for CAISESRTDTQYF.